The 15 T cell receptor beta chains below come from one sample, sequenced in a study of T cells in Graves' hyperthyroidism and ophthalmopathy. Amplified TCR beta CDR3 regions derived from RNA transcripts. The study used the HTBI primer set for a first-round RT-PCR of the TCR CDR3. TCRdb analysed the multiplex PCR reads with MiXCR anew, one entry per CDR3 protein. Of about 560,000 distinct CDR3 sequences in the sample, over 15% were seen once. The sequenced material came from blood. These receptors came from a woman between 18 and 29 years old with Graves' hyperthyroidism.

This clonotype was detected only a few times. This CDR3 is CAISGQAGGPQETQYF. The CDR3 DNA follows: TGTGCCATCAGTGGACAAGCGGGAGGGCCCCAAGAGACCCAGTACTTC. V usage is TRBV10-3 and J usage is TRBJ2-5; 10 nucleotides agree with TRBD2. V dropped 4 bases and J dropped 1; count of bases not matched to a gene: 6. The CDR3 extends over 16 amino acids. CDR1 and CDR2 (germline): ENHRY, SYGVKD.

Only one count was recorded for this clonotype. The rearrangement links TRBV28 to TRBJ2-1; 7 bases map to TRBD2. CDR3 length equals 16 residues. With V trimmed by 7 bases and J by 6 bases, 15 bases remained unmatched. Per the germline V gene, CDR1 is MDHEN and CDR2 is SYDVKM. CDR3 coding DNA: TGTGCCAGCACCCGCCCGCGGGCGGGAGTTTTCAATGAGCAGTTCTTC. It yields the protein CASTRPRAGVFNEQFF.

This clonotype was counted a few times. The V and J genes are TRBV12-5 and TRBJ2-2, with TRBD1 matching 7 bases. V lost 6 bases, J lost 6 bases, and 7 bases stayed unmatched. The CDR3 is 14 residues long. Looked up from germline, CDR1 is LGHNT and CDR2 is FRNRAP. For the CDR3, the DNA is TGTGCTAGTGGCGAAGGGGGCGCGGCCGGGGAGCTGTTTTTT. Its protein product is CASGEGGAAGELFF.

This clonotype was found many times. CDR3 in amino acids: CASSGGQVMGNSPLHF. CDR3 sequence (DNA): TGTGCCAGCAGCGGGGGACAGGTTATGGGTAATTCACCCCTCCACTTT. The chain employs TRBV13 and TRBJ1-6, with TRBD1 identical over 8 bases. Germline values: CDR1 PRHDT, CDR2 FYEKMQ (reference sequence). CDR3 length equals 16 residues. The V and J ends lost 5 bases and 6 bases, in that order; junction bases with no gene match: 9.

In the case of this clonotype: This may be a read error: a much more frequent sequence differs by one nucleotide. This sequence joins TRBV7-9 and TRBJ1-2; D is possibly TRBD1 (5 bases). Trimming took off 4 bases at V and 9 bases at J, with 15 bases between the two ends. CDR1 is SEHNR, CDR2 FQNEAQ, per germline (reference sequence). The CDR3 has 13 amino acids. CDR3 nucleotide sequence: TGTGCCAGCAGCTCACGGGACGGCGAGCGCTACACCTTC. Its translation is CASSSRDGERYTF.

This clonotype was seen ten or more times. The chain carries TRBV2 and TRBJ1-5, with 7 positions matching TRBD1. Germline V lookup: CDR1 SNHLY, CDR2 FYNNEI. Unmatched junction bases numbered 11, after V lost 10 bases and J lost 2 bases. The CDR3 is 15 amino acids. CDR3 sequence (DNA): TGTGCCACCTCCCTTCCGGGACAGCGCAATCAGCCCCAGCATTTT. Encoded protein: CATSLPGQRNQPQHF.

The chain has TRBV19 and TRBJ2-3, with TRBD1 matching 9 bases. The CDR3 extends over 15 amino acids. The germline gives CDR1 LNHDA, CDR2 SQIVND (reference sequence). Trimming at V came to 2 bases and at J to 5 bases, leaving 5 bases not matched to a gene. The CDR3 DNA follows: TGTGCCAGTAGTATACCCGGACAGGGGAGAGATACGCAGTATTTT. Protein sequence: CASSIPGQGRDTQYF.

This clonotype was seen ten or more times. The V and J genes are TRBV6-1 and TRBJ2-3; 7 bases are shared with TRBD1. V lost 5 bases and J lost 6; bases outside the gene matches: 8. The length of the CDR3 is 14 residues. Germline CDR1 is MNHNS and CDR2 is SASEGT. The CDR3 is CASSQQGKGDTQYF. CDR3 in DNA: TGTGCCAGCAGTCAACAGGGGAAGGGGGATACGCAGTATTTT.

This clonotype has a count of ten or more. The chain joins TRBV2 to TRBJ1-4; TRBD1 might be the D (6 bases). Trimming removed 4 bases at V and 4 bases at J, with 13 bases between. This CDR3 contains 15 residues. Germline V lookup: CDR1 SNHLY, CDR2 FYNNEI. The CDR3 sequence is CASSVGWTDNEKLFF. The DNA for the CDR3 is TGTGCCAGCAGTGTTGGGTGGACAGATAATGAAAAACTGTTTTTT. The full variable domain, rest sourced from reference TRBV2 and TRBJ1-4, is EPEVTQTPSHQVTQMGQEVILRCVPISNHLYFYWYRQILGQKVEFLVSFYNNEISEKSEIFDDQFSVERPDGSNFTLKIRSTKLEDSAMYFCASSVGWTDNEKLFFGSGTQLSVL.

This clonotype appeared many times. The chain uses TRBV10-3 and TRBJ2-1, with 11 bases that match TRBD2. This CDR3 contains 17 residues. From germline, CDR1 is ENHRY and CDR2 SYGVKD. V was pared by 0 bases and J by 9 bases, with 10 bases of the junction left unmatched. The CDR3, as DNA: TGTGCCATCAGTGAGTCGATTTCGACTAGCGGGATTAGTGAGCAGTTCTTC. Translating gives CAISESISTSGISEQFF.

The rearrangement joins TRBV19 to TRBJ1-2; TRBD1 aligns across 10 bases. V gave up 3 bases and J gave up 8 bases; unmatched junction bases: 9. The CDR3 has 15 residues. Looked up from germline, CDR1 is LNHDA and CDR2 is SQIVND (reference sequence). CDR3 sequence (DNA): TGTGCCAGTAGTATCTTGCCGGGACAGGGGTCCGGCTACACCTTC. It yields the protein CASSILPGQGSGYTF.

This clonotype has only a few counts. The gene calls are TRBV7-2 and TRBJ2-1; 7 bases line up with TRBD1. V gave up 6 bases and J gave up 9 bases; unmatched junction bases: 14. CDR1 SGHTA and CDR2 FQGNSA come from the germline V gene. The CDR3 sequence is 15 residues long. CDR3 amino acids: CASRRGQSAHSEQFF. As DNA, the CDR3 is TGTGCCAGCAGAAGGGGACAGAGCGCCCACAGTGAGCAGTTCTTC.

CDR3 sequence: CASSPRVQYNEQFF. CDR3 DNA: TGTGCCAGTTCCCCCCGGGTCCAATACAATGAGCAGTTCTTC. The chain combines TRBV6-1 with TRBJ2-1, with D unclear. V gave up 9 bases and J gave up 4 bases, with 16 bases separating them. Germline V gene sequence: CDR1 MNHNS, CDR2 SASEGT. This CDR3 comprises 14 residues.

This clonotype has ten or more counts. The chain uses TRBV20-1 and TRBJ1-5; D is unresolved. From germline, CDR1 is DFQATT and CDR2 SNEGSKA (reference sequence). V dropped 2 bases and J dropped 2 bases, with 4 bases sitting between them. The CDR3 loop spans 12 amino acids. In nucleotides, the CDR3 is TGCAGTGCTAGACAGGGCAATCAGCCCCAGCATTTT. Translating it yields CSARQGNQPQHF.

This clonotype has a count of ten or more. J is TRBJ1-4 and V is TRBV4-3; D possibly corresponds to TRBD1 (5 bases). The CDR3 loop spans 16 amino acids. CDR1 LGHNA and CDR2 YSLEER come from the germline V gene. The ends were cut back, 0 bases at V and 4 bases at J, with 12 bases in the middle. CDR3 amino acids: CASSQDRGRNNEKLFF. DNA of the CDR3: TGCGCCAGCAGCCAAGATAGGGGAAGGAATAATGAAAAACTGTTTTTT.